A single sample is the source of the 25 T cell receptor beta chains below, sequenced in a study of T cell repertoires in cytomegalovirus infection. TCRdb recomputed calls from the reads with MiXCR, one row per CDR3 protein. This table holds just over 450,000 distinct CDR3 sequences, 42% found once. The antigens these receptors bind are not known. The sample in question was cultured PBMCs, obtained from culture after CMV antigen stimulation. The receptors were gathered from a human donor in good health (CMV status not recorded). Some clones in this sample may be carry-over from other donors' samples.

This clonotype was picked up many times. The J gene is TRBJ2-5, the V gene TRBV7-2; 9 nucleotides match TRBD2. J lost 4 bases, V lost 1 base, and 13 bases had no gene match. CDR1 and CDR2 (germline): SGHTA, FQGNSA. CDR3 length: 18 amino acids. In DNA, the CDR3 is TGTGCCAGCAGCTTAGTTTCTCCAGGGCGGGAGGGCCGAGAGACCCAGTACTTC. This codes for CASSLVSPGREGRETQYF.

The sample holds a few counts of this clonotype. This rearrangement joins TRBV12-3 or TRBV12-4 to TRBJ1-2, with D hard to call. CDR3 length: 13 residues. V lost 6 bases, J lost 6 bases, and 14 bases lay in between. CDR3 sequence reads: CASSPVGQDGYTF. CDR3 nucleotide sequence: TGTGCCAGCAGCCCAGTAGGTCAAGATGGCTACACCTTC.

This clonotype was counted between two and nine times. This chain links TRBV18 with TRBJ2-7; the D is unclear. Germline-derived CDR1 and CDR2 are KGHSH and LQKENI. The CDR3 runs 12 residues. Trimming removed 5 bases from V and 8 bases from J, with 13 bases in between. DNA of the CDR3: TGTGCCAGCTCAGTAGAGCAGAATAAGCAGTACTTC. This gives the protein CASSVEQNKQYF.

The rearrangement uses TRBV7-6 and TRBJ2-5; D is undetermined. The CDR3 consists of 13 residues. CDR1 and CDR2 from the germline V gene are SGHVS and FNYEAQ. With 1 base removed from V and 6 bases from J, the gap between germline ends came to 9 bases. CDR3 sequence: CASSLGPRKTQYF. The CDR3 coding sequence is TGTGCCAGCAGCTTAGGCCCTAGAAAGACCCAGTACTTC.

The sample holds a few counts of this clonotype. The V call is TRBV7-9, the J call TRBJ1-3; D is ambiguous. CDR1 SEHNR and CDR2 FQNEAQ come from the germline V gene (reference sequence). V shed 3 bases and J shed 0 bases, with 6 bases lying between them. The CDR3 sequence is 14 residues long. The CDR3 spells CASSLVPSGNTIYF. The CDR3 nucleotides read TGTGCCAGCAGCTTGGTACCCTCTGGAAACACCATATATTTT.

The CDR3 is CASSLIRGRNEQFF. DNA for the CDR3: TGTGCCAGCAGCTTAATCAGGGGACGGAATGAGCAGTTCTTC. V gene TRBV7-6 combines with J gene TRBJ2-1; D possibly corresponds to TRBD1 (6 bases). Trimming took 2 bases from V and 7 from J, leaving 12 bases between them. The CDR3 spans 14 residues. Germline CDR1 SGHVS, CDR2 FNYEAQ.

The chain is built from TRBV20-1 and TRBJ2-1, with 11 positions matching TRBD2. The V gene end was trimmed by 1 base and the J gene end by 4 bases; junction bases not matched to a gene: 15. Germline V gene data show CDR1 as DFQATT and CDR2 as SNEGSKA (reference sequence). This CDR3 comprises 19 residues. The CDR3 reads CSARVASGRPITTYNEQFF. Here the CDR3 DNA reads TGCAGTGCTAGAGTCGCTAGCGGGAGGCCCATCACAACTTACAATGAGCAGTTCTTC.

This clonotype was seen more than once but under ten times. DNA of the CDR3: TGTGCCAGCAGTTTAATGGGGGGGCGGTACAATGAGCAGTTCTTC. Translated: CASSLMGGRYNEQFF. V and J are TRBV28 and TRBJ2-1; tentative D call: TRBD2 (7 bases). V dropped 2 bases and J dropped 4 bases, with 12 bases sitting between them. CDR3 length: 15 amino acids. Germline V lookup: CDR1 MDHEN, CDR2 SYDVKM.

The CDR3 spells CASSFGQMSSYNSPLHF. CDR3 nucleotide sequence: TGTGCCAGCAGCTTTGGACAAATGAGCTCCTATAATTCACCCCTCCACTTT. V and J are TRBV5-4 and TRBJ1-6, with D perhaps matching TRBD1 (5 bases). The V end lost 2 bases, the J end lost 0 bases, and 12 bases lay between the germline ends. The CDR3 contains 17 residues. In germline, CDR1 is SGHNT, CDR2 YYREEE (reference sequence).

The sample holds a few counts of this clonotype. CDR3 sequence: CASSLLGTYIQYF. The DNA for the CDR3 is TGTGCCAGCAGTTTATTAGGAACGTACATTCAGTACTTC. The rearrangement links TRBV28 to TRBJ2-4; D unresolved. Germline assignment: CDR1 MDHEN and CDR2 SYDVKM. The CDR3 is made up of 13 amino acids. V was pared by 1 base and J by 8 bases, with 9 bases between.

This chain connects TRBV7-2 to TRBJ2-3; D is unresolved. Germline loops: CDR1 SGHTA, CDR2 FQGNSA. The CDR3 is 16 residues long. V shed 6 bases and J shed 4 bases, with 20 bases lying between them. The CDR3 DNA reads TGTGCCAGCAGGTCATCCGCCCTCCGACGGGCAGATACGCAGTATTTT. It translates to CASRSSALRRADTQYF.

The J gene is TRBJ1-5, the V gene TRBV10-3, with D maybe TRBD1 (5 bases). Per germline, CDR1 ENHRY and CDR2 SYGVKD. Trimming left V 10 bases short and J 2 bases short, with 18 bases between. This CDR3 has 15 amino acids. In nucleotides, the CDR3 is TGTGCCACCGCCTGGCCGGGGGTTGGCAATCAGCCCCAGCATTTT. Amino acids: CATAWPGVGNQPQHF.

In nucleotides, the CDR3 is TGTGCCAGCAGTTCTCGACTATCCCAACACCTCAATGAGCAGTTCTTC. It translates to CASSSRLSQHLNEQFF. The chain employs TRBV12-3 or TRBV12-4 and TRBJ2-1; the D gene is possibly TRBD2 (5 bases). The CDR3 loop spans 16 amino acids. V was clipped by 4 bases and J by 6 bases, with 19 bases between them.

V usage is TRBV4-1 and J usage is TRBJ1-1; D gene ambiguous. The V end was cut by 6 bases, the J end by 7 bases, with 18 bases between. Per germline, CDR1 MGHRA and CDR2 YSYEKL. The CDR3 extends over 14 amino acids. The DNA for the CDR3 is TGCGCCAGCAGGAAGGAAGCGGGCTCCGTTGAAGCTTTCTTT. This sequence encodes CASRKEAGSVEAFF.

The rearrangement uses TRBV27 and TRBJ2-2; D is unclear. Trimming removed 4 bases at V and 7 bases at J, with 16 bases between. Germline V gene lookup returns CDR1 MNHEY and CDR2 SMNVEV (reference sequence). The CDR3 runs to 15 residues. The DNA for the CDR3 is TGTGCCAGCAGTTCCTATAACTACGGTATCGGGGAGCTGTTTTTT. Translation: CASSSYNYGIGELFF.

The V call is TRBV4-2, the J call TRBJ2-4; 12 nucleotides line up with TRBD2. Germline CDR1 and CDR2: LGHNA and YNFKEQ. Unmatched junction bases numbered 8, after V lost 0 bases and J lost 5 bases. The CDR3 runs 18 residues. CDR3 loop: CASSQDPLLAGGQNIQYF. The CDR3 DNA sequence: TGTGCCAGCAGCCAAGATCCGCTACTAGCGGGGGGTCAAAACATTCAGTACTTC.

The rearrangement uses TRBV7-2 and TRBJ2-3, with unresolved D. Germline CDR1 SGHTA, CDR2 FQGNSA. V shed 1 base and J shed 4 bases, with 9 bases lying between them. CDR3 length: 14 residues. CDR3 residues: CASSLGSVADTQYF. CDR3 DNA: TGTGCCAGCAGCTTAGGCAGTGTGGCAGATACGCAGTATTTT. Supplemented by reference TRBV7-2 and TRBJ2-3, the full variable domain reads GAGVSQSPSNKVTEKGKDVELRCDPISGHTALYWYRQSLGQGLEFLIYFQGNSAPDKSGLPSDRFSAERTGGSVSTLTIQRTQQEDSAVYLCASSLGSVADTQYFGPGTRLTVL.

This clonotype was seen a handful of times. The chain is built from TRBV7-6 and TRBJ2-7; D call uncertain. Germline CDR1 is SGHVS and CDR2 is FNYEAQ. This CDR3 region has 15 residues. The ends were cut back, 6 bases at V and 1 base at J, with 16 bases in the middle. CDR3 sequence reads: CASSHDGPGSYEQYF. The DNA of the CDR3 is TGTGCCAGCAGTCACGATGGGCCCGGATCCTACGAGCAGTACTTC.

Only a few counts were recorded for this clonotype. The rearrangement uses TRBV6-1 and TRBJ2-7; no reliable D call. V dropped 4 bases and J dropped 2 bases, with 15 bases sitting between them. The CDR3 length is 15 residues. Germline values: CDR1 MNHNS, CDR2 SASEGT. The CDR3 protein is CASSAHGQTTYEQYF. The CDR3 region has the DNA TGTGCCAGCAGTGCCCATGGGCAGACCACCTACGAGCAGTACTTC.

V gene TRBV19 combines with J gene TRBJ1-2; D gene unclear. Germline values: CDR1 LNHDA, CDR2 SQIVND (reference sequence). The CDR3 spans 15 residues. The V and J ends lost 5 bases and 7 bases respectively, with 20 bases between them. CDR3: CASSFGRHWLGGYTF. The CDR3 DNA is TGTGCCAGTAGTTTCGGCCGGCACTGGTTAGGTGGCTACACCTTC.

The chain carries TRBV28 and TRBJ2-3; 7 bases are shared with TRBD2. Unmatched junction bases numbered 10, after V lost 3 bases and J lost 4 bases. The CDR3 totals 16 residues. In germline, CDR1 is MDHEN, CDR2 SYDVKM. CDR3 nucleotide sequence: TGTGCCAGCAGTTTTTTGGGCGGGGCGGGGGCAGATACGCAGTATTTT. It codes for CASSFLGGAGADTQYF.

This clonotype occurred a few times. The chain employs TRBV7-6 and TRBJ2-3; D is ambiguous. V lost 4 bases to trimming and J lost 2 bases, with 13 bases between them. The CDR3 contains 15 residues. Looked up from germline, CDR1 is SGHVS and CDR2 is FNYEAQ. The CDR3 protein is CASSSIDSTTDTQYF. In DNA, the CDR3 is TGTGCCAGCAGCTCAATAGACTCCACCACAGATACGCAGTATTTT.

The V and J genes are TRBV7-6 and TRBJ2-1; TRBD2 agrees at 10 bases. From germline, CDR1 is SGHVS and CDR2 FNYEAQ. This CDR3 contains 18 residues. V gave up 5 bases and J gave up 2 bases; unmatched junction bases: 12. CDR3 in amino acids: CASSPNPLAGAPYNEQFF. Written as DNA, the CDR3 is TGTGCCAGCAGCCCCAATCCCCTAGCGGGGGCCCCCTACAATGAGCAGTTCTTC. Full variable domain (rest looked up from reference TRBV7-6 and TRBJ2-1): GAGVSQSPRYKVTKRGQDVALRCDPISGHVSLYWYRQALGQGPEFLTYFNYEAQQDKSGLPNDRFSAERPEGSISTLTIQRTEQRDSAMYRCASSPNPLAGAPYNEQFFGPGTRLTVL.

In this sample, this clonotype turned up a few times. The gene calls are TRBV6-1 and TRBJ2-2, with 9 positions matching TRBD1. Germline loops: CDR1 MNHNS, CDR2 SASEGT. The V and J ends lost 6 bases and 3 bases, in that order; junction bases with no gene match: 2. The CDR3 is 14 amino acids. CDR3 sequence: CASRQGADTGELFF. For the CDR3, the DNA is TGTGCCAGCAGACAGGGGGCGGACACCGGGGAGCTGTTTTTT.

This chain links TRBV6-5 with TRBJ2-7, with 8 bases lining up with TRBD2. CDR3 size: 13 residues. The ends lost 2 bases at V and 7 bases at J; junction bases unmatched: 4. Germline V lookup: CDR1 MNHEY, CDR2 SVGAGI. CDR3 protein: CASSYNSGEEQYF. For the CDR3, the DNA is TGTGCCAGCAGTTACAATAGCGGGGAGGAGCAGTACTTC.